The 17 T cell receptor beta chains below come from one sample, sequenced in a study of OX40 agonist ivuxolimab in advanced cancers. Library method: the immunoSEQ multiplex PCR assay. As stored in TCRdb, this immuneACCESS dataset retains in-frame rearrangements with V and J assigned. A fraction of the clones does not appear; measured against another copy, unresolved V genes explain less than half of the discrepancy, and the remainder lacks a known reason. Within this sample are about 69,000 clones, with around four fifths of them counted one time only. The ten largest account for under 3% of the sample. Sample: CD4+ or CD8+ T cells sorted from blood, taken in a trial of the OX40 agonist ivuxolimab. The origin of the receptors is an adult with an advanced solid tumor such as melanoma, head and neck, liver or kidney cancer.

The chain carries TRBV6-5 and TRBJ2-7; D gene uncertain. The CDR3 loop spans 14 amino acids. V gave up 1 base and J gave up 3 bases, with 10 bases separating them. Germline-derived CDR1 and CDR2 are MNHEY and SVGAGI. Here the CDR3 reads CASSYLGQDYEQYF. CDR3 DNA: TGTGCCAGCAGTTACTTGGGTCAGGACTACGAGCAGTACTTC.

This clone was recorded once. The chain is built from TRBV18 and TRBJ1-6, with unresolved D. V dropped 2 bases and J dropped 1 base, with 18 bases sitting between them. Germline V gene data show CDR1 as KGHSH and CDR2 as LQKENI. CDR3 length equals 19 residues. CDR3 nucleotides: TGTGCCAGCTCACCAGGAGCTGTCCCTCCTGATTCCTATAATTCACCCCTCCACTTT. Translation gives CASSPGAVPPDSYNSPLHF.

This sequence joins TRBV10-3 and TRBJ2-2, with D possibly being TRBD1 (5 bases). CDR1 is ENHRY, CDR2 SYGVKD, per germline. The CDR3 covers 15 residues. V lost 4 bases to trimming and J lost 5 bases, with 14 bases between them. CDR3 region: CAISAKGAPTGELFF. The DNA of the CDR3 is TGTGCCATCAGTGCAAAAGGGGCCCCTACCGGGGAGCTGTTTTTT.

V is TRBV5-4 and J is TRBJ2-7; D might be TRBD1 (6 bases). The germline gives CDR1 SGHNT, CDR2 YYREEE (reference sequence). The germline V and J ends were trimmed by 2 bases and 6 bases, with 12 bases remaining between them. This CDR3 region has 13 residues. This CDR3 reads CASSFAGVGEQYF. CDR3 in DNA: TGTGCCAGCAGCTTCGCAGGGGTTGGCGAGCAGTACTTC.

The rearrangement joins TRBV20-1 to TRBJ1-2; D is perhaps TRBD1 (6 bases). The V gene lost 2 bases and the J gene lost 12 bases, with 7 bases spanning the gap. In germline, CDR1 is DFQATT, CDR2 SNEGSKA (reference sequence). CDR3 size: 9 residues. CDR3: CSARKGDTF. The CDR3 DNA is TGCAGTGCTAGAAAGGGGGACACCTTC.

The chain recombines TRBV4-2 with TRBJ2-5; D unclear. Germline values: CDR1 LGHNA, CDR2 YNFKEQ. This CDR3 is 12 amino acids long. V was pared by 3 bases and J by 5 bases, with 7 bases between. The CDR3 DNA sequence: TGTGCCAGCAGCCAGAGTCCCGAGACCCAGTACTTC. Its translation is CASSQSPETQYF.

Only one count was recorded for this clone. CDR3 sequence reads: CASSPIPGSSYNEQFF. The CDR3 DNA is TGTGCCAGTAGTCCAATCCCGGGGAGCTCCTACAATGAGCAGTTCTTC. V usage is TRBV19 and J usage is TRBJ2-1; a weak D match, TRBD2 (5 bases). The CDR3 sequence is 16 residues long. Germline CDR1 LNHDA, CDR2 SQIVND (reference sequence). V was pared by 5 bases and J by 0 bases, with 14 bases between.

V usage is TRBV5-1 and J usage is TRBJ1-3; 7 positions match TRBD1. Germline CDR1 and CDR2: SGHRS and YFSETQ. V lost 4 bases to trimming and J lost 1 base; unmatched junction nucleotides: 5. The CDR3 is 15 residues long. This chain's CDR3 is CASSPLTGSGNTIYF. CDR3 DNA sequence: TGCGCCAGCAGCCCCCTGACAGGGTCTGGAAACACCATATATTTT.

In this sample, this clone turned up a few times. This CDR3 is CASSLETYNEQFF. Here the CDR3 DNA reads TGTGCCAGCAGCTTGGAGACCTACAATGAGCAGTTCTTC. The V call is TRBV5-4, the J call TRBJ2-1, with unresolved D. V lost 0 bases and J lost 2, with 3 bases in between. The CDR3 runs to 13 residues. Germline V lookup: CDR1 SGHNT, CDR2 YYREEE (reference sequence).

V gene TRBV27 combines with J gene TRBJ2-7, with D hard to call. Trimming removed 6 bases at V and 2 bases at J, with 8 bases between. CDR3 length: 12 amino acids. Germline CDR1 is MNHEY and CDR2 is SMNVEV (reference sequence). CDR3 sequence reads: CASRGPAYEQYF. DNA for the CDR3: TGTGCCAGCAGAGGACCAGCCTACGAGCAGTACTTC.

CDR3 region: CASTTAFGQTNYGYTF. The CDR3 bases are TGTGCCAGCACCACAGCATTTGGACAGACTAACTATGGCTACACCTTC. The rearrangement joins TRBV28 to TRBJ1-2; a possible D gene is TRBD1 (6 bases). The V end lost 7 bases, the J end lost 0 bases, and 18 bases lay between the germline ends. Germline values: CDR1 MDHEN, CDR2 SYDVKM. This CDR3 has 16 amino acids.

This rearrangement joins TRBV5-6 to TRBJ1-1; unclear D gene. Germline CDR1 reads SGHDT; CDR2 reads YYEEEE. V lost 1 base and J lost 6, with 10 bases in between. The CDR3 is made up of 13 amino acids. The CDR3: CASSLRRGPEAFF. CDR3 sequence (DNA): TGTGCCAGCAGCTTGAGGCGGGGTCCTGAAGCTTTCTTT.

This chain links TRBV28 with TRBJ1-6, with a tentative D call TRBD1 (6 bases). V dropped 5 bases and J dropped 0 bases, with 11 bases sitting between them. The CDR3 sequence is 16 residues long. Germline V lookup: CDR1 MDHEN, CDR2 SYDVKM. CDR3 in DNA: TGTGCCAGCAGTGCGGGACACAGCTCCTATAATTCACCCCTCCACTTT. This encodes CASSAGHSSYNSPLHF.

The rearrangement uses TRBV4-2 and TRBJ2-2; D possibly corresponds to TRBD1 (7 bases). The length of the CDR3 is 16 residues. Trimming took 0 bases from V and 3 from J, leaving 11 bases between them. Germline V gene sequence: CDR1 LGHNA, CDR2 YNFKEQ. The CDR3 region has the DNA TGTGCCAGCAGCCAAGAGGCGGGGACAGACACCGGGGAGCTGTTTTTT. Its translation is CASSQEAGTDTGELFF.

V gene TRBV30 combines with J gene TRBJ1-5; tentative D call: TRBD1 (5 bases). V was pared by 0 bases and J by 5 bases, with 8 bases between. Germline values: CDR1 GTSNPN, CDR2 SVGIG (reference sequence). This CDR3 contains 13 residues. CDR3 DNA sequence: TGTGCCTGGAGTGTGGACACATATCAGCCCCAGCATTTT. Translating gives CAWSVDTYQPQHF.

This rearrangement joins TRBV10-3 to TRBJ2-7; possibly TRBD2 for D (6 bases). Germline V gives CDR1 ENHRY, CDR2 SYGVKD. V lost 4 bases, J lost 3 bases, and 7 bases lay in between. This CDR3 has 12 amino acids. In DNA form, the CDR3 reads TGTGCCATCAGTGGGGGGGTCTACGAGCAGTACTTC. Translating it yields CAISGGVYEQYF.

The CDR3 here is CASSLSRGLANIQYF. Written as DNA, the CDR3 is TGTGCCAGCAGCTTATCCCGGGGACTTGCAAACATTCAGTACTTC. This sequence joins TRBV11-2 and TRBJ2-4, with a weak D call TRBD2 (6 bases). The germline V gene has CDR1 SGHAT and CDR2 FQNNGV. The CDR3 runs 15 residues. V lost 2 bases and J lost 6, with 14 bases in between. The full variable domain, with the rest looked up from reference TRBV11-2 and TRBJ2-4, is EAGVAQSPRYKIIEKRQSVAFWCNPISGHATLYWYQQILGQGPKLLIQFQNNGVVDDSQLPKDRFSAERLKGVDSTLKIQPAKLEDSAVYLCASSLSRGLANIQYFGAGTRLSVL.